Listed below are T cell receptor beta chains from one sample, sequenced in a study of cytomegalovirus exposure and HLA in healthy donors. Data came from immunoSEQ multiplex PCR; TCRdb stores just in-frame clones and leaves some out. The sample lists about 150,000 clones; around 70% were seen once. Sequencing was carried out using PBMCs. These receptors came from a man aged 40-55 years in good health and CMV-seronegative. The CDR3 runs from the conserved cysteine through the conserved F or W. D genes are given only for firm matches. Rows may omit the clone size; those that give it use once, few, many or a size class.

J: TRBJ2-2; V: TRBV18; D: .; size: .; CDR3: CASSPRRTGELFF; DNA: TGTGCCAGCTCACCACGCAGAACCGGGGAGCTGTTTTTT
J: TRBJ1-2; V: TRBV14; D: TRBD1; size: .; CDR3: CASSREQGVMSGYTF; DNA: TGTGCCAGCAGCCGAGAACAGGGGGTCATGAGTGGCTACACCTTC
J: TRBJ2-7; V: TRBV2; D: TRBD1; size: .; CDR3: CASSLPGQGYEQYF; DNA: TGTGCCAGCAGCCTACCGGGACAGGGTTACGAGCAGTACTTC
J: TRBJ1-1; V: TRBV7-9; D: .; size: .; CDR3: CATRAGGVTEAFF; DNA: TGTGCTACCCGGGCGGGGGGGGTCACTGAAGCTTTCTTT
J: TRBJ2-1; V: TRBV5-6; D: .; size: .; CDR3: CASSKASGPPYNGQFF; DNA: TGTGCCAGCAGCAAAGCCTCAGGGCCACCCTACAATGGGCAGTTCTTC
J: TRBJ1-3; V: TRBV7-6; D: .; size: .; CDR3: CASSLAGAGNSGNTIYF; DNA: TGTGCCAGCAGCTTAGCGGGGGCAGGGAACTCTGGAAACACCATATATTTT
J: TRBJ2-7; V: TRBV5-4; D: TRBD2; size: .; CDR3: CASSLKPLAGGLSEQYF; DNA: TGTGCCAGCAGCTTGAAGCCCTTGGCGGGGGGGCTCTCCGAGCAGTACTTC
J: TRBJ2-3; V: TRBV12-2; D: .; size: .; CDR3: CASRLDGTQSTDTQYF; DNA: TGTGCAAGTCGCTTAGATGGTACACAGAGCACAGATACGCAGTATTTT
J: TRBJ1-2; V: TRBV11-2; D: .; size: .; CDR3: CASSLTGGTLLHYGYTF; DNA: TGTGCCAGCAGCTTAACGGGGGGGACACTACTACACTATGGCTACACCTTC
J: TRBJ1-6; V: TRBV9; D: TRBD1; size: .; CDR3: CASSAGQGAGRRLNSPLHF; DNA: TGTGCCAGCAGCGCCGGACAGGGGGCGGGTAGAAGACTGAATTCACCCCTCCACTTT
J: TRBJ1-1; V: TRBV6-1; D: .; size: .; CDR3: CASSEYLYRVGTEAFF; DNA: TGTGCCAGCAGTGAATACCTTTACAGGGTGGGCACTGAAGCTTTCTTT
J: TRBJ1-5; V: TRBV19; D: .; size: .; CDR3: CARLPGSDQPQHF; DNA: TGTGCCAGACTTCCGGGGTCCGATCAGCCCCAGCATTTT
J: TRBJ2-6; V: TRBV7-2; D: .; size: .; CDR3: CASSLPPAGANVLTF; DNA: TGTGCCAGCAGCTTACCTCCAGCTGGGGCCAACGTCCTGACTTTC
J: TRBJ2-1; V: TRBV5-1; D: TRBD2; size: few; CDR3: CASTPSGSSYNEQFF; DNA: TGCGCCAGCACTCCTAGCGGGAGCTCCTACAATGAGCAGTTCTTC
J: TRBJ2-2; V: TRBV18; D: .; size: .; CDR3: CASSPLPAGPNTGELFF; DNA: TGTGCCAGCTCACCACTCCCCGCAGGGCCGAACACCGGGGAGCTGTTTTTT
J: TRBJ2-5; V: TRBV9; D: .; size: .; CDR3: CASSVGAVETQYF; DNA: TGTGCCAGCAGCGTAGGTGCGGTTGAGACCCAGTACTTC
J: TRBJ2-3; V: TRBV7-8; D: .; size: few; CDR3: CASSYDWTDTQYF; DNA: TGTGCCAGCAGCTACGACTGGACAGATACGCAGTATTTT
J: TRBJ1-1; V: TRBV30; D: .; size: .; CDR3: CAWSTGSNTEAFF; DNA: TGTGCCTGGAGCACGGGGAGTAACACTGAAGCTTTCTTT
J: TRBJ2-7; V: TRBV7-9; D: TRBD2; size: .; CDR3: CASSLRTRGAYEQYF; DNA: TGTGCCAGCAGCTTGCGAACGCGGGGGGCCTACGAGCAGTACTTC
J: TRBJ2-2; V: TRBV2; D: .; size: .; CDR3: CASSVSREDTGELFF; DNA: TGTGCCAGCAGTGTTTCCAGGGAAGACACCGGGGAGCTGTTTTTT